A selection of T cell receptor beta chains follows, all from one sample in a study of blood T cell repertoires in COVID-19. This table comes from immunoSEQ multiplex PCR, and its TCRdb copy is limited to in-frame clones, with some not included. The sample holds more than 95,000 clones, about 89% seen once. Sequenced input: peripheral blood. Every receptor here comes from a man aged 45-65 years with acute or convalescent COVID-19. CDR3s include the opening cysteine and the closing phenylalanine or tryptophan. Fields, in order: J gene, D gene, V gene, clone size, CDR3 length, CDR3 protein, CDR3 DNA. D genes are given only for firm matches. Only part of the rows carry a size: once, few, many, or a class if the clone is expanded.

TRBJ2-1 NA TRBV5-1 NA 14 CASSLGPGWNEQFF TGCGCCAGCAGCTTGGGACCAGGGTGGAATGAGCAGTTCTTC
TRBJ1-2 NA TRBV14 NA 13 CASSPGYNYGYTF TGTGCCAGCAGCCCGGGATACAACTATGGCTACACCTTC
TRBJ1-6 TRBD1 TRBV28 NA 15 CASSPDRVVNSPLHF TGTGCCAGCAGCCCGGACAGGGTTGTGAATTCACCCCTCCACTTT
TRBJ1-5 TRBD1 TRBV7-9 NA 17 CASSLGTGLNSNQPQHF TGTGCCAGCAGCCTCGGGACAGGATTAAATAGCAATCAGCCCCAGCATTTT
TRBJ1-2 NA TRBV5-1 NA 15 CASSLVSGGGYGYTF TGCGCCAGCAGCTTGGTTTCGGGGGGCGGCTATGGCTACACCTTC
TRBJ2-7 NA TRBV4-1 NA 15 CASSLNRQGTGEQYF TGCGCCAGCAGCCTCAACCGGCAGGGAACAGGCGAGCAGTACTTC
TRBJ1-5 NA TRBV15 NA 14 CATSRARDNQPQHF TGTGCCACCAGCAGAGCCAGGGACAATCAGCCCCAGCATTTT
TRBJ1-5 NA TRBV4-1 NA 15 CASSQGDTRNQPQHF TGCGCCAGCAGCCAAGGGGACACGCGCAATCAGCCCCAGCATTTT
TRBJ1-5 NA TRBV3-1/TRBV3-2 NA 13 CASSQPGRKPQHF TGTGCCAGCAGCCAACCCGGGAGAAAACCCCAGCATTTT
TRBJ1-6 NA TRBV6-2/TRBV6-3 once 15 CASSRALRGNSPLHF TGTGCCAGCAGCCGAGCCCTGCGGGGTAATTCACCCCTCCACTTT
TRBJ2-2 NA TRBV28 NA 14 CASSRSGSTGELFF TGTGCCAGCAGTAGAAGCGGTAGTACCGGGGAGCTGTTTTTT
TRBJ2-7 TRBD1 TRBV4-1 once 14 CASSLGQGDYEQYF TGCGCCAGCAGCCTCGGGCAGGGGGACTACGAGCAGTACTTC
TRBJ2-3 NA TRBV11-2 NA 14 CASSLDGRADTQYF TGTGCCAGCAGCTTAGATGGCAGGGCGGATACGCAGTATTTT
TRBJ1-3 TRBD1 TRBV30 NA 16 CAWSAWGQYSGNTIYF TGTGCCTGGAGTGCATGGGGACAGTACTCTGGAAACACCATATATTTT
TRBJ1-6 TRBD1 TRBV30 NA 17 CAWSTWTGKGDNSPLHF TGTGCCTGGAGTACATGGACAGGGAAGGGGGATAATTCACCCCTCCACTTT
TRBJ2-1 NA TRBV28 NA 16 CASSGTGTNTYNEQFF TGTGCCAGCAGTGGCACCGGGACAAATACTTACAATGAGCAGTTCTTC
TRBJ2-1 NA TRBV5-1 NA 13 CASSFRGYNEQFF TGCGCCAGCAGCTTTCGCGGTTACAATGAGCAGTTCTTC